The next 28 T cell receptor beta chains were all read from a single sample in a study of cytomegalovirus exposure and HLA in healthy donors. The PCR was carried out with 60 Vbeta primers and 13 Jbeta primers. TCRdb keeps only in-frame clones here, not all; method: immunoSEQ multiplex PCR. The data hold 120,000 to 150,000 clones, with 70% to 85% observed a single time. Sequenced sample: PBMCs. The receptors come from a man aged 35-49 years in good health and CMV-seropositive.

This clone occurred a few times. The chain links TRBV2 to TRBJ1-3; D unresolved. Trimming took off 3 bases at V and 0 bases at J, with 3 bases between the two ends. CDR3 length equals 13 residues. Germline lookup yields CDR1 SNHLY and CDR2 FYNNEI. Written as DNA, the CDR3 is TGTGCCAGCAGTGACGGCTCTGGAAACACCATATATTTT. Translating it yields CASSDGSGNTIYF.

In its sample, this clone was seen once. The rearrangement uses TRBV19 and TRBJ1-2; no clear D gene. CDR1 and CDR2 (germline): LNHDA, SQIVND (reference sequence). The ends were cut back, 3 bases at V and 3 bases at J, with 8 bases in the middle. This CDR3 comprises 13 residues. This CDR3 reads CASSMAQYYGYTF. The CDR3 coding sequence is TGTGCCAGTAGTATGGCACAGTACTATGGCTACACCTTC.

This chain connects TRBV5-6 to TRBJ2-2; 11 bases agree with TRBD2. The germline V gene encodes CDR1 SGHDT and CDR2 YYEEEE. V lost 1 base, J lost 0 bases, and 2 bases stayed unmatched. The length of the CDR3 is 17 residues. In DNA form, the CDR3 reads TGTGCCAGCAGCTTGTTGGGACTAGCGGCGAACACCGGGGAGCTGTTTTTT. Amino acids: CASSLLGLAANTGELFF.

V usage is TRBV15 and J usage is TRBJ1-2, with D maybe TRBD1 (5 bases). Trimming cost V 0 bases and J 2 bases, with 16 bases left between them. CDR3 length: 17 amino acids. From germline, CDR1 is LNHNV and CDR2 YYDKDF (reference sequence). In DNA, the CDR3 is TGTGCCACCAGCAGAGAGAGGGGAGGGACGGAAAACTATGGCTACACCTTC. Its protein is CATSRERGGTENYGYTF. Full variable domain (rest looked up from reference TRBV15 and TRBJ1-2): DAMVIQNPRYQVTQFGKPVTLSCSQTLNHNVMYWYQQKSSQAPKLLFHYYDKDFNNEADTPDNFQSRRPNTSFCFLDIRSPGLGDTAMYLCATSRERGGTENYGYTFGSGTRLTVV.

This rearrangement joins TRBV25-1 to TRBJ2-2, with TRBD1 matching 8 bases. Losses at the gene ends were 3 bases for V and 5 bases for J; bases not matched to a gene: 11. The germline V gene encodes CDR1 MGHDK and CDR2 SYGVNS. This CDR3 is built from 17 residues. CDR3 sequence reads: CASSDLWQGAFTGELFF. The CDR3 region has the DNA TGTGCCAGCAGTGACCTTTGGCAGGGGGCTTTTACCGGGGAGCTGTTTTTT.

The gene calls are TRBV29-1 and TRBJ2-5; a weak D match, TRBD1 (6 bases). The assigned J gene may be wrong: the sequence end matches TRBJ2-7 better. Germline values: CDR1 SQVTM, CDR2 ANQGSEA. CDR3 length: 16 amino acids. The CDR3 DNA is TGCAGCGTTAGCCCCCCAGGGGTCCTTAGCATCTACGAGCAGTACTTC. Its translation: CSVSPPGVLSIYEQYF.

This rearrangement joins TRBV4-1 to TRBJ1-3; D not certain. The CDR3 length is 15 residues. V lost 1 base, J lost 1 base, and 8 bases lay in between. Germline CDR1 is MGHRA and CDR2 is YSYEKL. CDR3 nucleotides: TGCGCCAGCAGCCAAGCAGGCAGATCTGGAAACACCATATATTTT. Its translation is CASSQAGRSGNTIYF.

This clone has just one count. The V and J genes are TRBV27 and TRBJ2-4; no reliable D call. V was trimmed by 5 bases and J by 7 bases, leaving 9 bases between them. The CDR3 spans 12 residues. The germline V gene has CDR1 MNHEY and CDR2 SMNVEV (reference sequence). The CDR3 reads CASSPTGNIQYF. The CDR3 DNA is TGTGCCAGCAGTCCCACCGGGAACATTCAGTACTTC.

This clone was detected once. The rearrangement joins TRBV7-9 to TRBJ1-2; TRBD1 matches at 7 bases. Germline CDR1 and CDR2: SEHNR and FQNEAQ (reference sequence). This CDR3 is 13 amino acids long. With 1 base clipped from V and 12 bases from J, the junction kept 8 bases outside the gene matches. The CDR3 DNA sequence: TGTGCCAGCAGCTTAGGGGACAGCCCCTCAAACACCTTC. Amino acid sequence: CASSLGDSPSNTF.

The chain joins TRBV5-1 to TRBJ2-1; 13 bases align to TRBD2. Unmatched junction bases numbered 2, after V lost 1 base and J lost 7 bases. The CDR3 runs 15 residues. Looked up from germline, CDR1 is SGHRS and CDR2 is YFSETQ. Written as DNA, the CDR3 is TGCGCCAGCAGCTTGTTGACTAGCGGGGGGAATGAGCAGTTCTTC. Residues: CASSLLTSGGNEQFF.

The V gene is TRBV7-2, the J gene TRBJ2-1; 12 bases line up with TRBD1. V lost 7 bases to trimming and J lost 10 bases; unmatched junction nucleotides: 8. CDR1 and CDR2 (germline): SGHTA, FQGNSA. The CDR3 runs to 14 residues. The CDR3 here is CASTAGQGAEEQFF. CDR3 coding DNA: TGTGCCAGCACCGCGGGACAGGGGGCAGAAGAGCAGTTCTTC.

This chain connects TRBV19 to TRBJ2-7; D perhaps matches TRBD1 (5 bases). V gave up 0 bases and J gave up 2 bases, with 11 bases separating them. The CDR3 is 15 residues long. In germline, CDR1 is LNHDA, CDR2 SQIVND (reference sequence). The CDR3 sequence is CASSIDRGLAYEQYF. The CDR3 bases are TGTGCCAGTAGTATAGATAGGGGTCTCGCCTACGAGCAGTACTTC.

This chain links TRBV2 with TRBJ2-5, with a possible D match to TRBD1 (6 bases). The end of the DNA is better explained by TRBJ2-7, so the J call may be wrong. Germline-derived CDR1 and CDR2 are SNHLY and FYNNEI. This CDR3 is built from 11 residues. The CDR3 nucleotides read TGTGCCAGCATTAGGGACAACGAGCAGTACTTC. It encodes CASIRDNEQYF.

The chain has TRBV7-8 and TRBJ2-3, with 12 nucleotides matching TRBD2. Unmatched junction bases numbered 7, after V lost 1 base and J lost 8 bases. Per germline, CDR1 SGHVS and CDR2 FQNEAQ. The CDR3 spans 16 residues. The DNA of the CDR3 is TGTGCCAGCAGCTTAGGGGCTAGCGGGGGGGGAAGTACGCAGTATTTT. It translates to CASSLGASGGGSTQYF.

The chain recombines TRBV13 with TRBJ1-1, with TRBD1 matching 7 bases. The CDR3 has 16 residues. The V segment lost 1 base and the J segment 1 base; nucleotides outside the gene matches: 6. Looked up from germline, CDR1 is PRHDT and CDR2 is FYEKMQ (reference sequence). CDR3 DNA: TGTGCCAGCAGCTTAGTTCTCGGGACAGAGAACACTGAAGCTTTCTTT. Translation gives CASSLVLGTENTEAFF.

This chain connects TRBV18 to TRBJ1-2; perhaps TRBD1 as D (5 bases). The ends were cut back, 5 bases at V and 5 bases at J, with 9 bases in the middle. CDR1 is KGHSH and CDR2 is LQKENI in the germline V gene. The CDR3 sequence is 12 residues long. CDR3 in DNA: TGTGCCAGCTCATCCAGGGTGTATGGCTACACCTTC. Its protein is CASSSRVYGYTF.

CDR3 sequence: CASSESRGDTEAFF. CDR3 DNA sequence: TGCGCCAGCAGTGAGTCCAGGGGGGACACTGAAGCTTTCTTT. The chain joins TRBV10-2 to TRBJ1-1, with 7 positions matching TRBD1. The CDR3 consists of 14 residues. CDR1 WSHSY and CDR2 SAAADI come from the germline V gene. V dropped 0 bases and J dropped 3; count of bases not matched to a gene: 1.

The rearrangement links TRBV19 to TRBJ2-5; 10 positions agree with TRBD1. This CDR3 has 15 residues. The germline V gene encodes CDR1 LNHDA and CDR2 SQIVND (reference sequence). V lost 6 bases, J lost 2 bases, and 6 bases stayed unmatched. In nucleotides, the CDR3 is TGTGCCAGTAGCCCGGACAGGGGGGTACAAGAGACCCAGTACTTC. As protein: CASSPDRGVQETQYF.

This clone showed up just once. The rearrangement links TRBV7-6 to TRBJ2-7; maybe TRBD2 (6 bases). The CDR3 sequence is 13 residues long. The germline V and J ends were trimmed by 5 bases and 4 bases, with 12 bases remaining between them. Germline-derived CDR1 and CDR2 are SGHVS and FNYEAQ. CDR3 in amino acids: CASSHGGRYEQYF. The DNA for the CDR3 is TGTGCCAGCAGCCACGGGGGTCGGTACGAGCAGTACTTC.

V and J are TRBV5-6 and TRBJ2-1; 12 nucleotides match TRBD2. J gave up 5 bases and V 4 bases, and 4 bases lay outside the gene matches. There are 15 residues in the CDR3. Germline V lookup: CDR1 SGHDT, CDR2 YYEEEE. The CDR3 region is CASSPGLAGDNEQFF. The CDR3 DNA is TGTGCCAGCAGCCCGGGACTAGCGGGTGACAATGAGCAGTTCTTC.

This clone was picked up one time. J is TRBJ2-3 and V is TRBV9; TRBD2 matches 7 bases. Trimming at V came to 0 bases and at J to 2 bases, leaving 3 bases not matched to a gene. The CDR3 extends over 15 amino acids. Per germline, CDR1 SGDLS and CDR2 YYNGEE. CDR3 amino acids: CASSVGGRATDTQYF. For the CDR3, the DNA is TGTGCCAGCAGCGTAGGTGGGAGGGCCACAGATACGCAGTATTTT.

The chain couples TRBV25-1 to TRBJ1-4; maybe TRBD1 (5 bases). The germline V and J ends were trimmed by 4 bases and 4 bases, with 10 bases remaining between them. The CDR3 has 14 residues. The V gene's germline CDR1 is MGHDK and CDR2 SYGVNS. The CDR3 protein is CASSVRGSNEKLFF. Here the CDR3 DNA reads TGTGCCAGCAGTGTCCGGGGGAGTAATGAAAAACTGTTTTTT.

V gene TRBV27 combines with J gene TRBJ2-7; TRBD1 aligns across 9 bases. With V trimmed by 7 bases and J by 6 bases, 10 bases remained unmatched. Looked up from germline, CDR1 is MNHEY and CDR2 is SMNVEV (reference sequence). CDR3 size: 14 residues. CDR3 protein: CASNLGQGFGEQYF. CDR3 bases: TGTGCCAGCAACCTAGGACAGGGGTTTGGCGAGCAGTACTTC.

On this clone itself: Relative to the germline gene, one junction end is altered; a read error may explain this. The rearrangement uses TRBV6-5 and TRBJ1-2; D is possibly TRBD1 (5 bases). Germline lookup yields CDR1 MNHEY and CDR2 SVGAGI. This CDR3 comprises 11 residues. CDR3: CASSTISGTQF. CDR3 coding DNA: TGTGCCAGCAGTACCATTTCCGGGACTCAATTC.

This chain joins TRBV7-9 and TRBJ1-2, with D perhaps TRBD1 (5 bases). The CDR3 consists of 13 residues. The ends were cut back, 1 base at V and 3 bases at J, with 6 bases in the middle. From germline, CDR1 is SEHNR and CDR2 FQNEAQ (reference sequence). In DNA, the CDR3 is TGTGCCAGCAGCTTAGAACAGGACTATGGCTACACCTTC. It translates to CASSLEQDYGYTF.

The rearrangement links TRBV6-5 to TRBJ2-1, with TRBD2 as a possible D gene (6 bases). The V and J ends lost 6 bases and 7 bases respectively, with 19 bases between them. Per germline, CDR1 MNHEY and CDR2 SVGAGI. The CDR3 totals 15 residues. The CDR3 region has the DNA TGTGCCAGCAGCTATCAGGTTCCTAGCGCGAATGAGCAGTTCTTC. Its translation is CASSYQVPSANEQFF.

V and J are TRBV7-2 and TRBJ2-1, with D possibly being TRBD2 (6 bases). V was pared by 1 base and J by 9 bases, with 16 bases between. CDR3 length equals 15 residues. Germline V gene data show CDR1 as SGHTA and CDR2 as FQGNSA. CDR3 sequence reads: CASSLGGAKAGEQFF. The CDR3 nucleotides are TGTGCCAGCAGCTTAGGCGGGGCGAAAGCGGGTGAGCAGTTCTTC.

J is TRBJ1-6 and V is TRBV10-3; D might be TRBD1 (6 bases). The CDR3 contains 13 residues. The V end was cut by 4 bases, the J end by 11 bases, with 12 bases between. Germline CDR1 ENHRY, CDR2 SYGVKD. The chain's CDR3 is CAISGGLVAPLHF. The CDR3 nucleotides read TGTGCCATCAGTGGGGGGCTGGTTGCACCCCTCCACTTT.